This TCR beta chain was sequenced in a study of lymphopenia after photon versus proton radiotherapy (dated by TCRdb to between 2017 and 2020). Turning to the overall study: The study compared the immunological effects of photon versus proton radiation therapy in patients with gastrointestinal tumors who developed high-grade lymphopenia. The cohort included 20 to 25 patients with gastrointestinal tumors who developed lymphopenia after receiving either photon or proton therapy. The goal of the study was to characterize the differences between the two radiation modalities in how they affect the immune system.

The research as a whole found: Once the lymphocyte count had reached its nadir, the repertoires of photon-treated patients showed oligoclonal expansion, particularly of CD8+ Temra cells, and this expansion drove the decline in diversity. Proton-treated patients stayed relatively stable during treatment, while photon-treated patients lost naive T cells and TCR diversity and gained effector/memory populations. Across the cohort, a larger post-nadir drop in TCR diversity was inversely correlated with overall survival time among patients who died. The survival association was assessed only in patients who died, and better survival with proton therapy was presented by the authors as a possibility rather than a demonstrated result.

CDR3 length: 12 amino acids, cysteine to phenylalanine. Of all the DNA, just the CDR3 is kept, 36 bases in frame from base 1. The junction carries 8 bases between V and J, which are trimmed by 5 bases and 7 bases respectively. CDR1 and CDR2, per the germline V gene, are SGHVS and FNYEAQ. By sample share, this clone is medium-sized (0.01 to 0.1%). Its antigen has not been determined. It has no much larger one-base neighbor in the sample; base qualities were not kept. Receptor amplification or capture employed the immunoSEQ multiplex PCR assay. Alongside multiparametric flow cytometry, deep sequencing of rearranged TCR beta loci was used to profile the T cell repertoires. Not all clones reach the TCRdb copy of this immuneACCESS table, which keeps in-frame sequences only. Checked studies attribute under half of the gap to unresolved V genes and leave the rest unexplained. A total of tens of thousands of clones appear in this sample, approximately 90% of them only once. Together, the top ten hold around 10% of the sample.

The V and J genes are TRBV7-6 and TRBJ1-4, with TRBD1 as a weak D call on 5 bases. This specimen consisted of peripheral blood, obtained from a patient treated with proton-based radiotherapy. The sequence derives from a man older than 75 with esophageal cancer. The CDR3 corresponds to CASSPGAEKLFF. The DNA sequence follows: TGTGCCAGCAGCCCCGGGGCTGAAAAACTGTTTTTT.